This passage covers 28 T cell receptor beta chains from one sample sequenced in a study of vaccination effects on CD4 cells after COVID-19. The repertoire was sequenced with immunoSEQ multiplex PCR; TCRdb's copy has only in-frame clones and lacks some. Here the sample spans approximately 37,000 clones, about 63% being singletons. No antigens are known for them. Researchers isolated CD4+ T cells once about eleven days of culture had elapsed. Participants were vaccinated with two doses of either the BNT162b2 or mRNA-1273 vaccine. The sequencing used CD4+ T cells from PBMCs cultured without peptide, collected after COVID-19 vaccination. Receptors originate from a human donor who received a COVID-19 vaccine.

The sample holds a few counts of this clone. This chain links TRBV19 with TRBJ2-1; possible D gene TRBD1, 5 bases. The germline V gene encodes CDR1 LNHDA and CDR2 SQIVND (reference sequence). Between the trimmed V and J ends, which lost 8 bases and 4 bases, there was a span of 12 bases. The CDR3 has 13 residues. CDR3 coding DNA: TGTGCCAGTCGCGCAGACAGATACAATGAGCAGTTCTTC. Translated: CASRADRYNEQFF.

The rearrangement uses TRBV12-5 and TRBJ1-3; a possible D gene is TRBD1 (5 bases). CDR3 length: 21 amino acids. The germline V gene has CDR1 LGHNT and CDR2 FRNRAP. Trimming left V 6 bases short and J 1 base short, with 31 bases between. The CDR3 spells CASGKTRSGGLSFRSGNTIYF. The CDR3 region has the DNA TGTGCTAGTGGCAAAACGCGGAGTGGGGGATTATCCTTTCGATCTGGAAACACCATATATTTT.

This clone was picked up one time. The chain's CDR3 is CASRARATGTGTYEQYF. CDR3 DNA: TGTGCCAGCCGAGCAAGGGCCACCGGGACAGGGACCTACGAGCAGTACTTC. The chain is built from TRBV14 and TRBJ2-7; TRBD1 matches 9 bases. V was clipped by 8 bases and J by 2 bases; unmatched bases: 16. This CDR3 has 17 amino acids. Per the germline V gene, CDR1 is SGHDN and CDR2 is FVKESK.

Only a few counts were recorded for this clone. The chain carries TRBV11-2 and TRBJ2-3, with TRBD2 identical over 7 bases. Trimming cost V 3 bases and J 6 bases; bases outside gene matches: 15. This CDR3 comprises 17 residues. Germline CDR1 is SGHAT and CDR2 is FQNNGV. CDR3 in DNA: TGTGCCAGCAGCTTTTTAGCTGCGGCGGGGGTATACGATACGCAGTATTTT. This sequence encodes CASSFLAAAGVYDTQYF.

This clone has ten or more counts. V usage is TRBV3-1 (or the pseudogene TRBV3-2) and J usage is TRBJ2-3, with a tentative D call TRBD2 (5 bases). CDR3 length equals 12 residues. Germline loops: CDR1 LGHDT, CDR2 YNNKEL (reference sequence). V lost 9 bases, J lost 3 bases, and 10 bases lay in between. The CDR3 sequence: CASIEGTDTQYF. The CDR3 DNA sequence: TGTGCCAGTATCGAGGGTACAGATACGCAGTATTTT.

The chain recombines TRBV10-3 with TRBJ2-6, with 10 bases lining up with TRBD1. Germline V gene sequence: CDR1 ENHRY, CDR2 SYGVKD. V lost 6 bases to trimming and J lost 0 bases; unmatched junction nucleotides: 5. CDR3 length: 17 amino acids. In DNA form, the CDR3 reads TGTGCCATCAGCACCGGGACAGGGGCCTCTGGGGCCAACGTCCTGACTTTC. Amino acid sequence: CAISTGTGASGANVLTF.

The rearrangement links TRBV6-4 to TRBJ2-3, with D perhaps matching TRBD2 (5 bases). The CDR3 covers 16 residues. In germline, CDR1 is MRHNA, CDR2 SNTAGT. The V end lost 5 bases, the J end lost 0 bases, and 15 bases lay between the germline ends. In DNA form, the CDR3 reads TGTGCCAGCAGTCATGACGGGGATCTTAGCACAGATACGCAGTATTTT. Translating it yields CASSHDGDLSTDTQYF.

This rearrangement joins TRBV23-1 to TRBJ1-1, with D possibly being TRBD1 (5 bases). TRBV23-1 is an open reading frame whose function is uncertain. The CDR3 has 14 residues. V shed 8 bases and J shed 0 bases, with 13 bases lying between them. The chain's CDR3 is CASQKTAMNTEAFF. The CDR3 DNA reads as TGCGCCAGCCAAAAGACAGCCATGAACACTGAAGCTTTCTTT.

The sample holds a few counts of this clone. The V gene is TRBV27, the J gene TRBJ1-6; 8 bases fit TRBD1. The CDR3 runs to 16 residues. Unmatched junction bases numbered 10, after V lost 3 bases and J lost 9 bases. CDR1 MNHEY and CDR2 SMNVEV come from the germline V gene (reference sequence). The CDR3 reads CASSFAGTGRLSPLHF. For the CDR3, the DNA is TGTGCCAGCAGTTTTGCCGGGACAGGTCGGCTTTCACCCCTCCACTTT.

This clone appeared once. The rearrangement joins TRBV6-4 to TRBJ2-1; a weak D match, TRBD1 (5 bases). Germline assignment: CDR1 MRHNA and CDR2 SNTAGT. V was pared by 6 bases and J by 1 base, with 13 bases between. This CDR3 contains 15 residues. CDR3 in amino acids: CASSPQGRSYNEQFF. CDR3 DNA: TGTGCCAGCAGCCCCCAGGGTAGGTCCTACAATGAGCAGTTCTTC.

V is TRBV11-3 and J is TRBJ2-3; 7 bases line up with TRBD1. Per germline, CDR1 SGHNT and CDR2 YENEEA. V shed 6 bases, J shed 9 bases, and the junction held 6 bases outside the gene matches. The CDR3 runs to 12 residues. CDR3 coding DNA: TGTGCCAGCAGTCACCCGACAGGGACGCAGTATTTT. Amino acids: CASSHPTGTQYF.

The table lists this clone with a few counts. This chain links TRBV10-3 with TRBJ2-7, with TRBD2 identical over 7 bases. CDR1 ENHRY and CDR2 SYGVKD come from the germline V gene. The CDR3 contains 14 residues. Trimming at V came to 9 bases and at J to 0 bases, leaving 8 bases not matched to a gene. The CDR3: CAISSGSFSYEQYF. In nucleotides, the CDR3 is TGTGCCATAAGTAGCGGGTCCTTCTCCTACGAGCAGTACTTC.

In nucleotides, the CDR3 is TGTGCCACCGGGGGGACTGGGGCCAACGTCCTGACTTTC. Translation: CATGGTGANVLTF. The chain recombines TRBV19 with TRBJ2-6; 7 bases agree with TRBD2. Germline CDR1 LNHDA, CDR2 SQIVND (reference sequence). Trimming took 10 bases from V and 2 from J; bases not matched to a gene: 2. The CDR3 loop spans 13 amino acids.

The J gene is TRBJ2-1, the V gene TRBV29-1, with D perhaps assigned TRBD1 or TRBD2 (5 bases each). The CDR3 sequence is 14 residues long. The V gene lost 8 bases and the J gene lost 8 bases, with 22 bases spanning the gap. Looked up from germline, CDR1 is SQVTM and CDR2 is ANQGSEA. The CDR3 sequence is CSHQTLIRGHEQFF. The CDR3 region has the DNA TGCAGCCACCAAACTCTCATTCGGGGCCATGAGCAGTTCTTC.

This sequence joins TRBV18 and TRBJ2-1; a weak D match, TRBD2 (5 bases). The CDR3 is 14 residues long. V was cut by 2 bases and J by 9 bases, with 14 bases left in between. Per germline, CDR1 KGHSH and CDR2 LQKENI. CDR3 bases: TGTGCCAGCTCACCATGGAAATCTCGGGGTGAGCAGTTCTTC. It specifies CASSPWKSRGEQFF.

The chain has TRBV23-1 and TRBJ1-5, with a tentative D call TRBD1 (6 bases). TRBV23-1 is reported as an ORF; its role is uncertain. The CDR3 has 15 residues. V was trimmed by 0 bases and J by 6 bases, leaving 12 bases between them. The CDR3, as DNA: TGCGCCAGCAGTCAATCCAGGGGAGGGGGTCAGCCCCAGCATTTT. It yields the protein CASSQSRGGGQPQHF.

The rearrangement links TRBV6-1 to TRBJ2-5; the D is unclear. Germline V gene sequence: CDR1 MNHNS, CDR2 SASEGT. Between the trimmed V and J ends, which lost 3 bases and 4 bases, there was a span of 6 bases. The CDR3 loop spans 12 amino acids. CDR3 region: CASSDRAETQYF. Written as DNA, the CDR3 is TGTGCCAGCAGTGATCGCGCAGAGACCCAGTACTTC.

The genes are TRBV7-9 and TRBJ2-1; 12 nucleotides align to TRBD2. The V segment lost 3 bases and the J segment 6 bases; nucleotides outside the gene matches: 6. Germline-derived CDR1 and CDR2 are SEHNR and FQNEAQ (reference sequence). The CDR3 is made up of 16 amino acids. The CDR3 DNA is TGTGCCAGCAGCTTTAGACTAGCGGGAGCTACCAATGAGCAGTTCTTC. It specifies CASSFRLAGATNEQFF.

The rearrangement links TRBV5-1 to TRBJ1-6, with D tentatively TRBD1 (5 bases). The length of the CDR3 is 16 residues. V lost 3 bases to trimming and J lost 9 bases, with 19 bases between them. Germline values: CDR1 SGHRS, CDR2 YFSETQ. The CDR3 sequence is CASSSMFSGETSPLHF. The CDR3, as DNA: TGCGCCAGCAGCTCTATGTTCTCGGGGGAGACTTCACCCCTCCACTTT.

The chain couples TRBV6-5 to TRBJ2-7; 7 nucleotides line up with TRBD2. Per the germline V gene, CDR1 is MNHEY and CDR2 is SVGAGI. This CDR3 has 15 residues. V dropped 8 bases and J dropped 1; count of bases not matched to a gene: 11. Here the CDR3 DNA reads TGTGCCAGCGCCGGGGGTGCTAGCGGTTCCTACGAGCAGTACTTC. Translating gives CASAGGASGSYEQYF.

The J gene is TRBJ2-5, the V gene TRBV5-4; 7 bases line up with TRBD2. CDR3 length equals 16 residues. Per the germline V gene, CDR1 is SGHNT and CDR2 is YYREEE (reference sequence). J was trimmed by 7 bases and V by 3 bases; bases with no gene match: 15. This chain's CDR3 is CASSYPRGGSQGTQYF. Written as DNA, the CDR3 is TGTGCCAGCAGCTATCCGAGGGGCGGGAGTCAGGGGACCCAGTACTTC.

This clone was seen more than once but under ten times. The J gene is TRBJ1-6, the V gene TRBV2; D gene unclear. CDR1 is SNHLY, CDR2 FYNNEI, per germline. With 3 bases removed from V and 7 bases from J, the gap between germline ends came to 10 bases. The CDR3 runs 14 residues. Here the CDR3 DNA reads TGTGCCAGCAGTGATATAACAGTGAATTCACCCCTCCACTTT. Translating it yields CASSDITVNSPLHF.

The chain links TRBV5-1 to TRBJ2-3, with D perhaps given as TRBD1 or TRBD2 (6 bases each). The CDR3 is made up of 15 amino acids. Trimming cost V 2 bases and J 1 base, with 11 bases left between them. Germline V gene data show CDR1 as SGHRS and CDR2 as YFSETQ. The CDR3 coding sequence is TGCGCCAGCAGCTTAAGGGGGGTCGGCACAGATACGCAGTATTTT. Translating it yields CASSLRGVGTDTQYF.

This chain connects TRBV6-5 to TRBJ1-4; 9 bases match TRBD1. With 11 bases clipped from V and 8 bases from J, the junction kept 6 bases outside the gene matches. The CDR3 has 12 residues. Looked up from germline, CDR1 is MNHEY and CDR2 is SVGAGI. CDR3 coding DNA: TGTGCCGTGAGGACAGGGGTCGAAAAACTGTTTTTT. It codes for CAVRTGVEKLFF.

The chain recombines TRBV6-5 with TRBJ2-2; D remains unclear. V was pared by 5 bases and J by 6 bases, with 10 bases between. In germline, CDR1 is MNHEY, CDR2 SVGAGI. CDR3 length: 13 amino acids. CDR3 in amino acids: CASSLTLPGELFF. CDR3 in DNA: TGTGCCAGCAGTCTGACACTCCCCGGGGAGCTGTTTTTT.

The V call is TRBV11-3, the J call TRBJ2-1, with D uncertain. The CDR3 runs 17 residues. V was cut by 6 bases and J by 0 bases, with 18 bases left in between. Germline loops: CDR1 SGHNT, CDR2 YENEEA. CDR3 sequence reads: CASRLLLDVDSYNEQFF. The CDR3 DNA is TGTGCCAGCAGACTTTTACTGGATGTTGACTCCTACAATGAGCAGTTCTTC.

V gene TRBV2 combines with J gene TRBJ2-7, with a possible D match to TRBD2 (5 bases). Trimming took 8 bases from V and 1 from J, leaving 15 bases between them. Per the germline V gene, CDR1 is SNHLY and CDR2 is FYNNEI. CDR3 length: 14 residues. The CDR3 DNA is TGTGCCAGCGACTATGGGCGTACATCCTACGAGCAGTACTTC. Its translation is CASDYGRTSYEQYF.

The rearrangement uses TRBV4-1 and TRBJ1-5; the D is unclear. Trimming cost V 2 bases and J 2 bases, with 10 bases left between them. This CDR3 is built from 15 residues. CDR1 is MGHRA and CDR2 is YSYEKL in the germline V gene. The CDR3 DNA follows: TGCGCCAGCAGCCAATCGCACTTCGGCAATCAGCCCCAGCATTTT. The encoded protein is CASSQSHFGNQPQHF.